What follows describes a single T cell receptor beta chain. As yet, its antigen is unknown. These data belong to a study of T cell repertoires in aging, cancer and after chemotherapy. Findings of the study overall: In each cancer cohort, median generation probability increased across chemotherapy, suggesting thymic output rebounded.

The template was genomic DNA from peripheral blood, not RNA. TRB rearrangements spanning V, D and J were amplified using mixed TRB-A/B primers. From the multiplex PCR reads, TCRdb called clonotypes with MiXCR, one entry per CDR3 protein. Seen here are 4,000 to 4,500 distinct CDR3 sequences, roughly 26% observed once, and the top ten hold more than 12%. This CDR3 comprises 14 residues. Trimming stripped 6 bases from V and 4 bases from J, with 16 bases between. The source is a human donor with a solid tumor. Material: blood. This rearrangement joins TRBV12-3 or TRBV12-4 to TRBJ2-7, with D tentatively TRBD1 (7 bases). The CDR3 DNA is TGTGCCAGCAGCAACAGGGGTGGGACTTACGAGCAGTACTTC. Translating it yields CASSNRGGTYEQYF.